The clone carrying this TCR beta chain was observed at least ten times. The data stem from a study of T cells in Graves' hyperthyroidism and ophthalmopathy. Germline CDR1 reads SGDLS; CDR2 reads YYNGEE. J gave up 8 bases and V 6 bases, and 13 bases lay outside the gene matches. The CDR3 is made up of 14 amino acids. Amplification of TCR beta CDR3 regions was performed using RNA transcripts as template. The HTBI primer set drove a first-round RT-PCR of the TCR CDR3. MiXCR was run by TCRdb on the multiplex PCR reads, yielding one entry per CDR3 protein. Seen here are about 400,000 distinct CDR3 sequences, over 10% observed once, and the top ten hold around a tenth.

This TCR was recovered from a woman aged 18-30 years with Graves' hyperthyroidism. The source material was blood. This chain connects TRBV9 to TRBJ1-2; 7 nucleotides align to TRBD1. Written as DNA, the CDR3 is TGTGCCAGCAACGACCAGGGGGGCAGCTGGGGCTACACCTTC. This gives the protein CASNDQGGSWGYTF.